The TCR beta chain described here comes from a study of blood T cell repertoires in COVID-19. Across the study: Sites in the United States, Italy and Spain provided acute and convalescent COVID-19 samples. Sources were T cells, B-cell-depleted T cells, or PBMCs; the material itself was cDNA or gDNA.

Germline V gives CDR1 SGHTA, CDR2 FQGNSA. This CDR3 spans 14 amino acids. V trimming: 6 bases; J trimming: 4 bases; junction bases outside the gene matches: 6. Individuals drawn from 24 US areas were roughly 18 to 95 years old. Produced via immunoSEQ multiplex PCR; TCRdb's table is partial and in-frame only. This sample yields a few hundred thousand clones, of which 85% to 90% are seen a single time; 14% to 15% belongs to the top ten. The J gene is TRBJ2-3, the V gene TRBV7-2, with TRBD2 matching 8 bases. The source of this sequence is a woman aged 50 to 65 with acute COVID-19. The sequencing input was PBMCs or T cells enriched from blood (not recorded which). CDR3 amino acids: CASRREGGSDTQYF. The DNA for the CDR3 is TGTGCCAGCAGACGGGAGGGGGGATCAGATACGCAGTATTTT.